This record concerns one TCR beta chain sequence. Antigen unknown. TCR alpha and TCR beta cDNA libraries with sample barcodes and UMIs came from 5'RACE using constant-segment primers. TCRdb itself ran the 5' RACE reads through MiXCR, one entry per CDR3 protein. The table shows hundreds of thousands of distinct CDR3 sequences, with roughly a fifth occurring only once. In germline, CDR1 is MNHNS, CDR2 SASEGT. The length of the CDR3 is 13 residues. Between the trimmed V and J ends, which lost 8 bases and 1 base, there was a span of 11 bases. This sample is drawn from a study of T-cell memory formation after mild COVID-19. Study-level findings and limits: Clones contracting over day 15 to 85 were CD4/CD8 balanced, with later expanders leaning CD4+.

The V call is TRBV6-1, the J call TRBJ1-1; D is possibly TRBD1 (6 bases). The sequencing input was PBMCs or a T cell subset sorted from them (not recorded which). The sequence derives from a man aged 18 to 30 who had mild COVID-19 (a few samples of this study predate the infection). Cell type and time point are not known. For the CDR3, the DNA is TGTGCCAGCTCGACAGGCCCGAACACTGAAGCTTTCTTT. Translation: CASSTGPNTEAFF.